This TCR beta chain was recovered during a study of T cell responses to AZD1222 COVID-19 vaccine. Germline lookup yields CDR1 MGHRA and CDR2 YSYEKL. CDR3 length: 13 residues. V lost 0 bases and J lost 2, with 5 bases in between. The assay was immunoSEQ multiplex PCR, and TCRdb's table has in-frame clones only and misses some. This sample has approximately 150,000 clones, with around 90% found just once. Regarding this clone: Its antigen is not identified.

Findings of the study overall: Two AZD1222 doses significantly raised spike-specific TCR breadth and depth over controls. Spike was spanned by vaccine-associated CD4 TCRs, with dominance at 160-218 and 743-854. At study baseline, merely five or six AZD1222 recipients were seropositive.

Some second doses came at about 4 weeks and others at about 12 weeks; these were pooled. The sample here was peripheral blood, taken 28 days after the second AZD1222 dose. The source is an adult who received the AZD1222 COVID-19 vaccine. The V call is TRBV4-1, the J call TRBJ2-7; no clear D gene. In DNA form, the CDR3 reads TGCGCCAGCAGCCAAGATATCCCCTACGAGCAGTACTTC. Its translation: CASSQDIPYEQYF.